Presented here are 4 T cell receptor beta chains from one specimen sequenced in a study of T cell repertoires and HLA-DP antigens. For these receptors, no antigen is known. TCRdb's copy holds only in-frame clones and misses some; the assay was immunoSEQ multiplex PCR. The data show almost 90,000 clones, around nine tenths seen once. The sample comprised CD4+ T cells from PBMCs. Source of these receptors: a man aged 45-65 years in good health and CMV-seronegative.

This chain joins TRBV4-1 and TRBJ2-7; tentatively, D is TRBD1 (5 bases). The germline gives CDR1 MGHRA, CDR2 YSYEKL. The V end was cut by 2 bases, the J end by 7 bases, with 12 bases between. The CDR3 runs 13 residues. CDR3 DNA: TGCGCCAGCAGCCAACCAGGGTTGGGGGAGCAGTACTTC. This gives the protein CASSQPGLGEQYF.

This chain uses TRBV7-2 with TRBJ2-4; perhaps D is TRBD1 or TRBD2 (7 bases each). V gave up 4 bases and J gave up 6 bases, with 16 bases separating them. The CDR3 is 15 amino acids. Germline V gene lookup returns CDR1 SGHTA and CDR2 FQGNSA. Written as DNA, the CDR3 is TGTGCCAGCAGCTCAGGGGGGGCACGGGCAAACATTCAGTACTTC. Translating gives CASSSGGARANIQYF.

This rearrangement joins TRBV29-1 to TRBJ2-5; D gene unclear. CDR3 length: 12 residues. The V end was cut by 2 bases, the J end by 0 bases, with 4 bases between. Germline V gives CDR1 SQVTM, CDR2 ANQGSEA. The CDR3 loop reads CSVEYNQETQYF. DNA of the CDR3: TGCAGCGTTGAATACAACCAAGAGACCCAGTACTTC.

This chain joins TRBV30 and TRBJ1-2; D remains ambiguous. Trimming removed 2 bases at V and 5 bases at J, with 15 bases between. Looked up from germline, CDR1 is GTSNPN and CDR2 is SVGIG (reference sequence). The CDR3 length is 14 residues. In DNA, the CDR3 is TGTGCCTGGAGTCAAGGGTTTCTGGGATATGGCTACACCTTC. Encoded protein: CAWSQGFLGYGYTF.